This paragraph reports one TCR beta chain. The data stem from a study of blood T cell repertoires in COVID-19. Participant age was about 18 to 89 years, and participants resided in roughly 24 US areas. Donors of Cohort 3 who recovered were those that had two negative PCRs, clearance, or symptom resolution. In the authors' workflow: The assay estimated nucleated cells by amplifying reference gene primers. Data came from immunoSEQ multiplex PCR; TCRdb stores just in-frame clones and leaves some out. Clone size and V and J calls were adopted from that table, with D and trimming inferred from the DNA. Altogether a few hundred thousand clones are present, more than 75% being singletons, with the ten largest covering less than 11%. Sequenced sample: PBMCs or T cells enriched from blood (not recorded which). This clonotype was obtained from a young woman who had recovered from COVID-19.

The CDR3 sequence: CASKTGGTGTEAFF. Written as DNA, the CDR3 is TGTGCCAGCAAGACAGGGGGCACGGGGACTGAAGCTTTCTTT. The V call is TRBV28, the J call TRBJ1-1, with 10 bases lining up with TRBD1. V lost 7 bases and J lost 5; bases outside the gene matches: 7. The germline CDR1 and CDR2 sequences are MDHEN and SYDVKM. CDR3 length: 14 residues.